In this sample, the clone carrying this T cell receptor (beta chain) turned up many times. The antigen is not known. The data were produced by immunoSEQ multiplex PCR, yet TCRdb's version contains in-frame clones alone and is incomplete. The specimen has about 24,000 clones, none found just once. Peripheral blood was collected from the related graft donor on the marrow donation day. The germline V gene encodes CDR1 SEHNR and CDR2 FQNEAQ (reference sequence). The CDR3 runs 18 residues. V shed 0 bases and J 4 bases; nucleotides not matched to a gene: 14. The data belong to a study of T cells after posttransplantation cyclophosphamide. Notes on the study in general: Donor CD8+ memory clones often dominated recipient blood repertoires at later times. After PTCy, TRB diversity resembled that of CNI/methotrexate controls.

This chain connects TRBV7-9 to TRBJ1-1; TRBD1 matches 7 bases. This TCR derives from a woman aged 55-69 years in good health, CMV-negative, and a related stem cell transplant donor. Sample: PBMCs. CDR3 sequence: CASSLALRDSHSPTEAFF. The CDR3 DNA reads TGTGCCAGCAGCTTAGCCCTACGGGACAGTCACAGTCCCACTGAAGCTTTCTTT.